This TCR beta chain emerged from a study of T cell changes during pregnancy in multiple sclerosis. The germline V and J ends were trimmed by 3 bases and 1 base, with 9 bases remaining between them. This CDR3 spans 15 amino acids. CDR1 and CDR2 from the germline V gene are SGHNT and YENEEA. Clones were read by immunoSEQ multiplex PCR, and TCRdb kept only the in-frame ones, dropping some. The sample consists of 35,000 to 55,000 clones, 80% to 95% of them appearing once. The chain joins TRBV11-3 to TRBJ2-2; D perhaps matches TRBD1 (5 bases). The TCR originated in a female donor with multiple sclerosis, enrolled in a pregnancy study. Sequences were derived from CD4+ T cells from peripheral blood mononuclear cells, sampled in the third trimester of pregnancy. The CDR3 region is CASSLIQGNTGELFF. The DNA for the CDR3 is TGTGCCAGCAGCTTGATTCAGGGGAACACCGGGGAGCTGTTTTTT.